One sample yielded the 30 T cell receptor beta chains listed below, sequenced in a study of T cells after yellow fever vaccination. TCRdb called the 5' RACE reads again in MiXCR, with one record for every CDR3 protein. There are 95,000 to 150,000 distinct CDR3 sequences in the sample; 7.4% occur only once, and around 2.6% lies in the top ten. The sample consisted of CD4+ T cells sorted from PBMCs, taken roughly 10 days after the first yellow fever vaccination. The source is a man aged 18-30 years who received the YFV17D yellow fever vaccine.

This clonotype was counted ten times or more. The genes are TRBV2 and TRBJ1-5; D may be TRBD1 (5 bases). CDR1 is SNHLY, CDR2 FYNNEI, per germline. The CDR3 runs 13 residues. The germline V and J ends were trimmed by 7 bases and 4 bases, with 11 bases remaining between them. CDR3: CASTVGENQPQHF. The CDR3 DNA reads TGTGCCAGCACGGTAGGGGAGAATCAGCCCCAGCATTTT.

This clonotype was counted at least ten times. The V call is TRBV12-3 or TRBV12-4, the J call TRBJ1-1; D might be TRBD1 (5 bases). The ends were cut back, 6 bases at V and 4 bases at J, with 15 bases in the middle. The CDR3 is made up of 14 amino acids. CDR3 sequence (DNA): TGTGCCAGCAGGGACGAAGGGAGGGGCACTGAAGCTTTCTTT. This sequence encodes CASRDEGRGTEAFF.

At least ten counts were recorded for this clonotype. The chain uses TRBV7-9 and TRBJ2-3, with 7 bases matching TRBD1. Germline assignment: CDR1 SEHNR and CDR2 FQNEAQ (reference sequence). The CDR3 has 15 residues. Trimming took 5 bases from V and 4 from J; bases not matched to a gene: 9. CDR3 in DNA: TGTGCCAGCAGCGTGAGGGGGCGCGTGGCAGATACGCAGTATTTT. It yields the protein CASSVRGRVADTQYF.

This clonotype was observed at least ten times. The V call is TRBV6-5, the J call TRBJ1-6; D unresolved. Per germline, CDR1 MNHEY and CDR2 SVGAGI. The CDR3 length is 14 residues. Trimming took 2 bases from V and 6 from J, leaving 8 bases between them. CDR3 in DNA: TGTGCCAGCAGTTACGGAGTTTCTAATTCACCCCTCCACTTT. It translates to CASSYGVSNSPLHF.

This clonotype was detected many times. This rearrangement joins TRBV27 to TRBJ2-7, with D perhaps given as TRBD1 or TRBD2 (7 bases each). Trimming stripped 4 bases from V and 2 bases from J, with 24 bases between. Germline V gives CDR1 MNHEY, CDR2 SMNVEV (reference sequence). This CDR3 is 18 amino acids long. CDR3 coding DNA: TGTGCCAGCAGTTCACGACGGGGGGACAGCCCAATCGCCTACGAGCAGTACTTC. Translated, it gives CASSSRRGDSPIAYEQYF.

This clonotype has a count of ten or more. Here the CDR3 reads CASSTDGNTEAFF. The CDR3 nucleotides read TGTGCCAGCAGCACGGACGGGAACACTGAAGCTTTCTTT. The chain uses TRBV5-4 and TRBJ1-1, with D unresolved. The V gene lost 4 bases and the J gene lost 1 base, with 8 bases spanning the gap. This CDR3 is 13 amino acids long. Germline V gene data show CDR1 as SGHNT and CDR2 as YYREEE (reference sequence).

Ten or more counts support this clonotype. The gene calls are TRBV4-3 and TRBJ2-5, with TRBD2 matching 12 bases. This CDR3 comprises 15 residues. In germline, CDR1 is LGHNA, CDR2 YSLEER. V shed 2 bases, J shed 7 bases, and the junction held 5 bases outside the gene matches. CDR3 protein: CASSQTSGGLGTQYF. The CDR3 region has the DNA TGCGCCAGCAGCCAAACTAGCGGGGGGTTAGGGACCCAGTACTTC.

This clonotype was seen ten or more times. J is TRBJ2-5 and V is TRBV7-7; 7 bases map to TRBD2. The length of the CDR3 is 16 residues. V was clipped by 1 base and J by 2 bases; unmatched bases: 7. Germline assignment: CDR1 SSHAT and CDR2 FNYEAQ (reference sequence). The CDR3, as DNA: TGTGCCAGCAGCTTAGGTGCTAGCGGCGGACAAGAGACCCAGTACTTC. Protein sequence: CASSLGASGGQETQYF.

The chain carries TRBV24-1 and TRBJ1-2; 10 nucleotides match TRBD1. The length of the CDR3 is 15 residues. Germline values: CDR1 KGHDR, CDR2 SFDVKD. V was pared by 3 bases and J by 5 bases, with 5 bases of the junction left unmatched. The CDR3 loop reads CATSDPGQGPYGYTF. DNA for the CDR3: TGTGCCACCAGTGATCCGGGACAGGGGCCGTATGGCTACACCTTC.

This clonotype was observed at least ten times. The rearrangement uses TRBV4-2 and TRBJ2-1, with D unclear. The CDR3 sequence is 13 residues long. Germline CDR1 is LGHNA and CDR2 is YNFKEQ. V dropped 0 bases and J dropped 7 bases, with 7 bases sitting between them. The CDR3 sequence is CASSQDVENEQFF. CDR3 coding DNA: TGTGCCAGCAGCCAAGATGTAGAAAATGAGCAGTTCTTC.

This clonotype was seen more than once but under ten times. This chain's CDR3 is CASIPRQGAYNTEAFF. The CDR3 DNA follows: TGTGCCAGTATCCCAAGACAGGGGGCGTATAACACTGAAGCTTTCTTT. The J gene is TRBJ1-1, the V gene TRBV19, with TRBD1 identical over 10 bases. CDR3 length: 16 amino acids. V gave up 7 bases and J gave up 2 bases; unmatched junction bases: 10. Per germline, CDR1 LNHDA and CDR2 SQIVND (reference sequence). Looking up the rest from reference TRBV19 and TRBJ1-1 gives the full variable domain: DGGITQSPKYLFRKEGQNVTLSCEQNLNHDAMYWYRQDPGQGLRLIYYSQIVNDFQKGDIAEGYSVSREKKESFPLTVTSAQKNPTAFYLCASIPRQGAYNTEAFFGQGTRLTVV.

A remark on this clonotype: This could be a read error, since a much larger clone is one nucleotide away. The chain combines TRBV10-3 with TRBJ2-1, with a tentative D call TRBD2 (5 bases). In germline, CDR1 is ENHRY, CDR2 SYGVKD. This CDR3 is built from 13 residues. Trimming removed 5 bases from V and 5 bases from J, with 10 bases in between. The CDR3 DNA is TGTGCCATCAGTTCTGGACTGAACAATGAGCAGTTCTTC. Its protein is CAISSGLNNEQFF.

This clonotype has a count of ten or more. The chain carries TRBV7-6 and TRBJ2-1; D uncertain. V lost 4 bases to trimming and J lost 0 bases, with 7 bases between them. The CDR3 consists of 14 residues. Germline lookup yields CDR1 SGHVS and CDR2 FNYEAQ. Here the CDR3 DNA reads TGTGCCAGCAGCTCGGACCCCTCCTACAATGAGCAGTTCTTC. It encodes CASSSDPSYNEQFF.

Turning to this clonotype: A much larger clone sits a single nucleotide away, making a read error possible. The chain has TRBV5-1 and TRBJ2-1; TRBD1 is a possible D gene (6 bases). CDR3 length: 15 amino acids. Germline V CDR1 and CDR2: SGHRS, YFSETQ. The V end lost 1 base, the J end lost 4 bases, and 12 bases lay between the germline ends. CDR3 sequence reads: CASSLCGGGYNEQFF. CDR3 nucleotides: TGCGCCAGCAGCTTGTGTGGGGGCGGGTACAATGAGCAGTTCTTC.

This clonotype has ten or more counts. The V gene is TRBV5-1, the J gene TRBJ1-6; 7 positions match TRBD1. Germline lookup yields CDR1 SGHRS and CDR2 YFSETQ. The trim removed 1 base at V and 8 bases at J, leaving 12 bases unmatched. The length of the CDR3 is 17 residues. The CDR3 bases are TGCGCCAGCAGCTTGCACAACCCCCGGGACAGCCATTCACCCCTCCACTTT. This translates into CASSLHNPRDSHSPLHF.

This clonotype has more than one count but fewer than ten. The J gene is TRBJ2-5, the V gene TRBV5-6; maybe TRBD2 (7 bases). Looked up from germline, CDR1 is SGHDT and CDR2 is YYEEEE. V was cut by 6 bases and J by 4 bases, with 16 bases left in between. CDR3 length: 14 amino acids. The CDR3 DNA sequence: TGTGCCAGCACCCCGAGGGGGGGGCGAGAGACCCAGTACTTC. Amino acids: CASTPRGGRETQYF.

This clonotype was counted at least ten times. The V call is TRBV6-5, the J call TRBJ1-3; D is undetermined. The ends were cut back, 2 bases at V and 2 bases at J, with 10 bases in the middle. The CDR3 has 15 amino acids. Germline values: CDR1 MNHEY, CDR2 SVGAGI. CDR3 nucleotides: TGTGCCAGCAGTTACCGTCCGGAGCCTGGAAACACCATATATTTT. Protein: CASSYRPEPGNTIYF.

Only a few counts were recorded for this clonotype. The chain joins TRBV20-1 to TRBJ1-2; D remains ambiguous. This CDR3 spans 10 amino acids. Germline CDR1 DFQATT, CDR2 SNEGSKA (reference sequence). V dropped 3 bases and J dropped 7 bases, with 6 bases sitting between them. CDR3 sequence reads: CSASLAGYTF. The CDR3 DNA is TGCAGTGCTAGCCTAGCTGGCTACACCTTC.

In its sample, this clonotype was seen many times. The rearrangement links TRBV5-1 to TRBJ2-1, with 9 nucleotides matching TRBD2. Germline lookup yields CDR1 SGHRS and CDR2 YFSETQ. V was pared by 0 bases and J by 6 bases, with 1 base of the junction left unmatched. The CDR3 length is 14 residues. The CDR3 sequence is CASSLERGANEQFF. The DNA for the CDR3 is TGCGCCAGCAGCTTGGAGCGGGGGGCCAATGAGCAGTTCTTC.

The chain uses TRBV19 and TRBJ1-5; 8 nucleotides align to TRBD1. Germline V gene sequence: CDR1 LNHDA, CDR2 SQIVND (reference sequence). This CDR3 has 17 residues. The junction had 15 bases not matched to a gene; V was cut back by 6 bases and J by 5 bases. CDR3 nucleotide sequence: TGTGCCAGTAGGGATGGAATCCGGACAGGGTATTATCAGCCCCAGCATTTT. Residues: CASRDGIRTGYYQPQHF.

The table lists this clonotype with many counts. The rearrangement joins TRBV5-6 to TRBJ1-3, with D unresolved. Per germline, CDR1 SGHDT and CDR2 YYEEEE. V was shortened by 3 bases and J by 2 bases, with 6 bases between the two germline ends. This CDR3 region has 13 residues. CDR3 DNA: TGTGCCAGCAGCTCATACCCTGGAAACACCATATATTTT. Translating it yields CASSSYPGNTIYF.

This clonotype has at least ten counts. This rearrangement joins TRBV7-9 to TRBJ2-5; TRBD2 might be the D (5 bases). Germline values: CDR1 SEHNR, CDR2 FQNEAQ (reference sequence). V lost 1 base and J lost 4, with 13 bases in between. The CDR3 consists of 15 residues. CDR3: CASSLDSWAGETQYF. The CDR3 DNA reads as TGTGCCAGCAGCTTAGATTCGTGGGCGGGAGAGACCCAGTACTTC.

On this clonotype itself: This may come from a read error, since a much larger clone is one base off. The chain has TRBV12-3 or TRBV12-4 and TRBJ2-2, with TRBD2 matching 10 bases. The CDR3 spans 18 residues. CDR3 nucleotide sequence: TGTGCCTGCAGTTTATCATCTAGCGGGGGCCTGAACACCGGGGAGCTGTTTTTT. Its translation: CACSLSSSGGLNTGELFF.

The sample holds many counts of this clonotype. The chain links TRBV20-1 to TRBJ2-3, with 11 bases that match TRBD2. The length of the CDR3 is 15 residues. Unmatched junction bases numbered 5, after V lost 4 bases and J lost 2 bases. Germline V gives CDR1 DFQATT, CDR2 SNEGSKA (reference sequence). In nucleotides, the CDR3 is TGCAGTGCTACGCGACTAGCGGGGCCCACAGATACGCAGTATTTT. Protein: CSATRLAGPTDTQYF.

This clonotype was observed many times. The rearrangement links TRBV12-3 or TRBV12-4 to TRBJ2-3; 9 bases are shared with TRBD2. V was pared by 2 bases and J by 1 base, with 1 base of the junction left unmatched. This CDR3 has 15 amino acids. CDR3 protein: CASSLQRGGTDTQYF. CDR3 nucleotide sequence: TGTGCCAGCAGTTTACAGCGGGGGGGCACAGATACGCAGTATTTT.

This clonotype was observed a few times. The gene calls are TRBV25-1 and TRBJ2-1; 8 positions agree with TRBD2. J was trimmed by 6 bases and V by 8 bases; bases with no gene match: 9. This CDR3 region has 14 residues. Germline CDR1 is MGHDK and CDR2 is SYGVNS. Here the CDR3 DNA reads TGTGCCAGCTCCCGGGGGGGGATTCGCAATGAGCAGTTCTTC. Its translation is CASSRGGIRNEQFF.

This clonotype was picked up many times. This chain links TRBV20-1 with TRBJ1-2; 10 bases align to TRBD1. This CDR3 spans 16 amino acids. The J segment lost 4 bases and the V segment lost 3 bases, leaving 11 bases of the junction unmatched. Germline CDR1 and CDR2: DFQATT and SNEGSKA (reference sequence). The CDR3 DNA sequence: TGCAGTGCTAGCCCCCCGGGGACAGGGGCTGGCTATGGCTACACCTTC. The encoded protein is CSASPPGTGAGYGYTF.

The J gene is TRBJ2-3, the V gene TRBV5-1; possible D gene TRBD2, 6 bases. From germline, CDR1 is SGHRS and CDR2 YFSETQ. The V and J ends lost 0 bases and 0 bases respectively, with 14 bases between them. This CDR3 is built from 17 residues. The CDR3 region is CASSLEGLGTSTDTQYF. CDR3 nucleotide sequence: TGCGCCAGCAGCTTGGAAGGTCTGGGGACTAGCACAGATACGCAGTATTTT.

This clonotype was picked up many times. The V gene is TRBV5-6, the J gene TRBJ2-7, with D perhaps given as TRBD1 or TRBD2 (5 bases each). The CDR3 contains 13 residues. V lost 5 bases to trimming and J lost 10 bases, with 19 bases between them. Germline lookup yields CDR1 SGHDT and CDR2 YYEEEE. The CDR3 DNA follows: TGTGCCAGCAGTATCGGGACCCAGGACGGACAGTACGTC. Translating it yields CASSIGTQDGQYV.

This clonotype was recorded many times. V usage is TRBV5-1 and J usage is TRBJ2-3; no reliable D call. Germline lookup yields CDR1 SGHRS and CDR2 YFSETQ. CDR3 length equals 13 residues. V gave up 6 bases and J gave up 1 base, with 9 bases separating them. DNA for the CDR3: TGCGCCAGCACTTCTTGGGGCACAGATACGCAGTATTTT. This codes for CASTSWGTDTQYF. The complete variable domain, with remaining parts taken from reference TRBV5-1 and TRBJ2-3, reads KAGVTQTPRYLIKTRGQQVTLSCSPISGHRSVSWYQQTPGQGLQFLFEYFSETQRNKGNFPGRFSGRQFSNSRSEMNVSTLELGDSALYLCASTSWGTDTQYFGPGTRLTVL.